The clone carrying this T cell receptor (beta chain) was seen at least ten times. Its target is not known. Cells stained for CD3, CD4, CD8, CD45RA and CD27 were sorted into four subsets. These data originate in a study of naive and memory T cell subsets. Looked up from germline, CDR1 is SNHLY and CDR2 is FYNNEI. The CDR3 is made up of 13 amino acids. Trimming cost V 6 bases and J 4 bases, with 12 bases left between them. Study findings and constraints: Clonotypes are single alpha or beta chains, not paired receptors.

The beta constant-region primer was an equimolar mix of two oligonucleotides covering TRBC1 and TRBC2. TCRdb reprocessed the UMI-ligation and nested PCR reads via MiXCR and lists one record per CDR3 protein. Among 130,000 to 150,000 distinct CDR3 sequences listed, about 17% were seen once. The receptor was derived from a human donor in good health. Sequenced sample: naive CD4+ T cells from blood. This chain joins TRBV2 and TRBJ1-2; TRBD1 might be the D (6 bases). The CDR3 reads CASRGGNGYGYTF. CDR3 coding DNA: TGTGCCAGCAGAGGGGGGAATGGCTATGGCTACACCTTC.